This passage covers 30 T cell receptor beta chains from one sample sequenced in a study of PD-1 blockade in classical Hodgkin lymphoma. Time point meaning: newly diagnosed, previously untreated cHL patient sample. Sequenced by immunoSEQ multiplex PCR; TCRdb stores in-frame clones only, minus some. The sample lists about 16,000 clones, approximately 90% seen once, with about 7% in the top ten. The sample consisted of peripheral blood mononuclear cells (PBMCs). Source of these receptors: a human donor with classical Hodgkin lymphoma.

This clone was observed a few times. The V call is TRBV27, the J call TRBJ2-7, with TRBD1 identical over 10 bases. The CDR3 runs to 15 residues. Germline-derived CDR1 and CDR2 are MNHEY and SMNVEV (reference sequence). The trim removed 1 base at V and 4 bases at J, leaving 4 bases unmatched. CDR3 sequence (DNA): TGTGCCAGCAGTTTATTTGGACAGGGGGGTTACGAGCAGTACTTC. This translates into CASSLFGQGGYEQYF.

The CDR3: CASSFVRQGAGEQYF. In DNA form, the CDR3 reads TGTGCCAGCAGCTTCGTTAGACAGGGGGCGGGTGAGCAGTACTTC. The chain has TRBV7-8 and TRBJ2-7, with 10 bases aligning to TRBD1. The CDR3 extends over 15 amino acids. V lost 3 bases and J lost 7; bases outside the gene matches: 9. Germline loops: CDR1 SGHVS, CDR2 FQNEAQ. Drawing the rest from reference TRBV7-8 and TRBJ2-7, the complete variable domain is GAGVSQSPRYKVAKRGQDVALRCDPISGHVSLFWYQQALGQGPEFLTYFQNEAQLDKSGLPSDRFFAERPEGSVSTLKIQRTQQEDSAVYLCASSFVRQGAGEQYFGPGTRLTVT.

V is TRBV5-1 and J is TRBJ2-1, with a possible D match to TRBD1 (5 bases). The germline V gene has CDR1 SGHRS and CDR2 YFSETQ. The length of the CDR3 is 15 residues. Trimming removed 0 bases from V and 7 bases from J, with 14 bases in between. The CDR3 bases are TGCGCCAGCAGCTTGGGGTGGGGCGAACAAAATGAGCAGTTCTTC. Encoded protein: CASSLGWGEQNEQFF.

The chain employs TRBV2 and TRBJ2-5; D remains ambiguous. In germline, CDR1 is SNHLY, CDR2 FYNNEI. The CDR3 is made up of 12 amino acids. V was shortened by 6 bases and J by 5 bases, with 10 bases between the two germline ends. The CDR3 DNA follows: TGTGCCAGCAGGAGCCATGAGGAGACCCAGTACTTC. Translated: CASRSHEETQYF.

This rearrangement joins TRBV7-6 to TRBJ2-7, with 13 bases identical to TRBD2. In germline, CDR1 is SGHVS, CDR2 FNYEAQ. With V trimmed by 5 bases and J by 3 bases, 4 bases remained unmatched. There are 15 residues in the CDR3. The CDR3 sequence is CASSAGTSGIYEQYF. The CDR3 coding sequence is TGTGCCAGCAGCGCAGGGACTAGCGGGATCTACGAGCAGTACTTC. Together with reference TRBV7-6 and TRBJ2-7, the CDR3 gives the full variable domain: GAGVSQSPRYKVTKRGQDVALRCDPISGHVSLYWYRQALGQGPEFLTYFNYEAQQDKSGLPNDRFSAERPEGSISTLTIQRTEQRDSAMYRCASSAGTSGIYEQYFGPGTRLTVT.

This chain joins TRBV7-8 and TRBJ1-2; the D gene is possibly TRBD1 (6 bases). The ends were cut back, 4 bases at V and 3 bases at J, with 12 bases in the middle. Germline V gives CDR1 SGHVS, CDR2 FQNEAQ. The CDR3 length is 14 residues. The CDR3 nucleotides read TGTGCCAGCAGCTGGACCTCAGGGGACTATGGCTACACCTTC. Protein: CASSWTSGDYGYTF.

The J gene is TRBJ2-7, the V gene TRBV7-2, with TRBD1 matching 9 bases. The CDR3 extends over 16 amino acids. Trimming removed 5 bases from V and 0 bases from J; junction bases left unmatched: 8. CDR1 is SGHTA and CDR2 is FQGNSA in the germline V gene. The CDR3 spells CASSPGQGQGSYEQYF. CDR3 bases: TGTGCCAGCAGCCCCGGACAGGGGCAGGGCTCCTACGAGCAGTACTTC.

The chain combines TRBV13 with TRBJ2-5; D gene ambiguous. CDR3 length: 13 amino acids. V was pared by 1 base and J by 0 bases, with 3 bases between. The germline gives CDR1 PRHDT, CDR2 FYEKMQ (reference sequence). Here the CDR3 reads CASSLANQETQYF. As DNA, the CDR3 is TGTGCCAGCAGCTTAGCGAACCAAGAGACCCAGTACTTC.

This clone showed up just once. V usage is TRBV5-8 and J usage is TRBJ2-7; no firm D call. Germline values: CDR1 SGHTS, CDR2 YDEGEE. V lost 3 bases and J lost 6, with 13 bases in between. This CDR3 spans 13 amino acids. For the CDR3, the DNA is TGTGCCAGCAGCTCCTGGGGAAAACGCGAGCAGTACTTC. Its translation: CASSSWGKREQYF. The full variable domain, in which reference TRBV5-8 and TRBJ2-7 provide the parts outside the CDR3, is EAGVTQSPTHLIKTRGQQATLRCSPISGHTSVYWYQQALGLGLQFLLWYDEGEERNRGNFPPRFSGRQFPNYSSELNVNALELEDSALYLCASSSWGKREQYFGPGTRLTVT.

The chain combines TRBV6-5 with TRBJ2-7; TRBD2 might be the D (6 bases). V gave up 2 bases and J gave up 6 bases, with 11 bases separating them. The CDR3 sequence is 13 residues long. Germline loops: CDR1 MNHEY, CDR2 SVGAGI. The CDR3 DNA reads TGTGCCAGCAGTTACGACGGGAGCTTCGAGCAGTACTTC. It is translated as CASSYDGSFEQYF.

This clone was seen just once. CDR3: CSVEVEREDSYEQYF. The CDR3 nucleotides read TGCAGCGTTGAAGTGGAGCGGGAGGATTCCTACGAGCAGTACTTC. The chain combines TRBV29-1 with TRBJ2-7; 9 nucleotides match TRBD2. Germline loops: CDR1 SQVTM, CDR2 ANQGSEA. The ends lost 1 base at V and 1 base at J; junction bases unmatched: 5. The CDR3 extends over 15 amino acids.

This clone was counted a single time. This sample also contains other DNA sequences that code for the same CDR3. This chain connects TRBV18 to TRBJ2-2; tentatively, D is TRBD1 (6 bases). The CDR3 loop spans 15 amino acids. The germline gives CDR1 KGHSH, CDR2 LQKENI. Trimming removed 3 bases from V and 0 bases from J, with 8 bases in between. For the CDR3, the DNA is TGTGCCAGCTCACCCGGGACACCGAACACCGGGGAGCTGTTTTTT. Translation gives CASSPGTPNTGELFF.

The chain employs TRBV18 and TRBJ1-1; TRBD1 might be the D (5 bases). This CDR3 spans 16 amino acids. Germline CDR1 and CDR2: KGHSH and LQKENI. V was trimmed by 4 bases and J by 1 base, leaving 16 bases between them. The CDR3 spells CASSRVPGQKNTEAFF. In DNA form, the CDR3 reads TGTGCCAGCTCACGAGTTCCCGGACAAAAGAACACTGAAGCTTTCTTT. Supplemented by reference TRBV18 and TRBJ1-1, the full variable domain reads NAGVMQNPRHLVRRRGQEARLRCSPMKGHSHVYWYRQLPEEGLKFMVYLQKENIIDESGMPKERFSAEFPKEGPSILRIQQVVRGDSAAYFCASSRVPGQKNTEAFFGQGTRLTVV.

The gene calls are TRBV28 and TRBJ2-7, with D possibly being TRBD2 (6 bases). V was shortened by 6 bases and J by 0 bases, with 9 bases between the two germline ends. Germline assignment: CDR1 MDHEN and CDR2 SYDVKM. The CDR3 has 13 residues. The CDR3 here is CASSGGVSYEQYF. CDR3 nucleotides: TGTGCCAGCAGCGGCGGGGTCTCCTACGAGCAGTACTTC.

This chain joins TRBV11-2 and TRBJ1-1; tentatively, D is TRBD1 (6 bases). The CDR3 has 16 residues. Germline CDR1 SGHAT, CDR2 FQNNGV. Trimming took off 5 bases at V and 1 base at J, with 17 bases between the two ends. CDR3 in DNA: TGTGCCAGCAGCGAAGGAGGGGGTACGAAGAACACTGAAGCTTTCTTT. Residues: CASSEGGGTKNTEAFF.

The chain recombines TRBV19 with TRBJ1-5, with D possibly TRBD1 on 6 matching bases. Germline CDR1 is LNHDA and CDR2 is SQIVND (reference sequence). V was cut by 8 bases and J by 5 bases, with 16 bases left in between. The CDR3 spans 14 residues. DNA of the CDR3: TGTGCCAGTGGGATCCGGGACACCTATCAGCCCCAGCATTTT. This encodes CASGIRDTYQPQHF.

The chain is built from TRBV25-1 and TRBJ2-2; D not certain. The germline gives CDR1 MGHDK, CDR2 SYGVNS. Deletions cut 4 bases from V and 3 bases from J, with 3 bases between. The CDR3 runs 12 residues. The CDR3 loop is CASSVDTGELFF. The CDR3 nucleotides read TGTGCCAGCAGTGTCGACACCGGGGAGCTGTTTTTT.

The V call is TRBV6-5, the J call TRBJ1-5, with TRBD1 identical over 8 bases. This CDR3 has 15 residues. CDR1 MNHEY and CDR2 SVGAGI come from the germline V gene. J gave up 2 bases and V 7 bases, and 7 bases lay outside the gene matches. The CDR3 region is CASKVGQVGNQPQHF. In DNA form, the CDR3 reads TGTGCCAGCAAGGTGGGACAGGTTGGCAATCAGCCCCAGCATTTT.

This clone has a handful of counts. The chain joins TRBV6-4 to TRBJ2-1, with a possible D match to TRBD1 (7 bases). Germline V lookup: CDR1 MRHNA, CDR2 SNTAGT. This CDR3 is 16 amino acids long. The V end was cut by 3 bases, the J end by 8 bases, with 20 bases between. The CDR3 nucleotides read TGTGCCAGCAGTGAGATAGGACAGGAGGGTACTCATGAGCAGTTCTTC. Translated: CASSEIGQEGTHEQFF.

This chain links TRBV4-1 with TRBJ2-1, with 7 bases identical to TRBD2. The V gene's germline CDR1 is MGHRA and CDR2 YSYEKL. The CDR3 extends over 20 amino acids. Losses at the gene ends were 2 bases for V and 0 bases for J; bases not matched to a gene: 16. CDR3 coding DNA: TGCGCCAGCAGCCAATCGGCAGGGCTAGCGGCAGCGAGCTCCTACAATGAGCAGTTCTTC. It yields the protein CASSQSAGLAAASSYNEQFF.

This clone appeared a single time. The rearrangement links TRBV5-1 to TRBJ1-1, with unresolved D. This CDR3 has 14 residues. Germline values: CDR1 SGHRS, CDR2 YFSETQ. V was clipped by 0 bases and J by 6 bases, with 12 bases between them. Here the CDR3 reads CASSLVAGQAEAFF. In DNA, the CDR3 is TGCGCCAGCAGCTTGGTGGCGGGCCAAGCTGAAGCTTTCTTT. The complete variable domain, with remaining parts taken from reference TRBV5-1 and TRBJ1-1, reads KAGVTQTPRYLIKTRGQQVTLSCSPISGHRSVSWYQQTPGQGLQFLFEYFSETQRNKGNFPGRFSGRQFSNSRSEMNVSTLELGDSALYLCASSLVAGQAEAFFGQGTRLTVV.

This chain joins TRBV6-1 and TRBJ2-3; TRBD2 matches 10 bases. The J segment lost 5 bases and the V segment lost 4 bases, leaving 6 bases of the junction unmatched. The CDR3 loop spans 15 amino acids. Germline V gives CDR1 MNHNS, CDR2 SASEGT. CDR3 sequence: CASSVGSGRGDTQYF. For the CDR3, the DNA is TGTGCCAGCAGTGTAGGGAGCGGGAGGGGAGATACGCAGTATTTT.

This chain links TRBV5-1 with TRBJ2-4; D is ambiguous. The CDR3 runs 14 residues. V gave up 0 bases and J gave up 2 bases, with 6 bases separating them. Germline CDR1 reads SGHRS; CDR2 reads YFSETQ. In DNA form, the CDR3 reads TGCGCCAGCAGCTTGGAGGATTCCAAAAACATTCAGTACTTC. Protein sequence: CASSLEDSKNIQYF.

This clone was recorded a few times. The chain is built from TRBV5-1 and TRBJ1-2; no firm D call. The CDR3 covers 15 residues. CDR1 and CDR2 from the germline V gene are SGHRS and YFSETQ. Trimming stripped 0 bases from V and 0 bases from J, with 9 bases between. For the CDR3, the DNA is TGCGCCAGCAGCTTGGCGGCAGGAGCTAACTATGGCTACACCTTC. Translated, it gives CASSLAAGANYGYTF.

The V and J genes are TRBV10-3 and TRBJ2-1; no clear D gene. The CDR3 sequence is 11 residues long. Per the germline V gene, CDR1 is ENHRY and CDR2 is SYGVKD. V lost 4 bases and J lost 10, with 8 bases in between. The CDR3 protein is CAISGGSEQFF. CDR3 coding DNA: TGTGCCATCAGTGGAGGTAGCGAGCAGTTCTTC.

This chain joins TRBV11-2 and TRBJ2-7; D unresolved. Germline lookup yields CDR1 SGHAT and CDR2 FQNNGV. The CDR3 covers 13 residues. V dropped 2 bases and J dropped 5 bases, with 10 bases sitting between them. The CDR3 spells CASSLSPSDEQYF. The CDR3 coding sequence is TGTGCCAGCAGCTTAAGCCCGTCTGACGAGCAGTACTTC.

In this sample, this clone turned up a few times. The chain links TRBV6-4 to TRBJ2-1, with TRBD2 matching over 8 bases. Germline V lookup: CDR1 MRHNA, CDR2 SNTAGT. The trim removed 0 bases at V and 9 bases at J, leaving 10 bases unmatched. The CDR3 is 16 amino acids. The CDR3 nucleotides are TGTGCCAGCAGTGACTCGACAGCGGGAGCATTTAGTGAGCAGTTCTTC. Translating gives CASSDSTAGAFSEQFF.

This clone was detected only a few times. The rearrangement joins TRBV6-5 to TRBJ1-5; 7 bases fit TRBD1. V lost 4 bases to trimming and J lost 3 bases; unmatched junction nucleotides: 9. The germline V gene has CDR1 MNHEY and CDR2 SVGAGI. The CDR3 has 16 residues. This CDR3 reads CASSSPGGDPNQPQHF. The DNA for the CDR3 is TGTGCCAGCAGTTCCCCAGGGGGGGACCCCAATCAGCCCCAGCATTTT.

This chain connects TRBV6-4 to TRBJ2-3, with TRBD2 matching over 8 bases. V lost 4 bases, J lost 4 bases, and 7 bases stayed unmatched. This CDR3 comprises 15 residues. CDR1 MRHNA and CDR2 SNTAGT come from the germline V gene. The CDR3 DNA follows: TGTGCCAGCAGTGCCGGGGCTAGCGGGTCAGATACGCAGTATTTT. It codes for CASSAGASGSDTQYF.

The chain carries TRBV30 and TRBJ1-5; D unresolved. The V end lost 0 bases, the J end lost 6 bases, and 12 bases lay between the germline ends. This CDR3 region has 14 residues. The germline V gene encodes CDR1 GTSNPN and CDR2 SVGIG (reference sequence). The CDR3 DNA sequence: TGTGCCTGGAGTGTACTCAGGCAAAGTCAGCCCCAGCATTTT. Its protein is CAWSVLRQSQPQHF.